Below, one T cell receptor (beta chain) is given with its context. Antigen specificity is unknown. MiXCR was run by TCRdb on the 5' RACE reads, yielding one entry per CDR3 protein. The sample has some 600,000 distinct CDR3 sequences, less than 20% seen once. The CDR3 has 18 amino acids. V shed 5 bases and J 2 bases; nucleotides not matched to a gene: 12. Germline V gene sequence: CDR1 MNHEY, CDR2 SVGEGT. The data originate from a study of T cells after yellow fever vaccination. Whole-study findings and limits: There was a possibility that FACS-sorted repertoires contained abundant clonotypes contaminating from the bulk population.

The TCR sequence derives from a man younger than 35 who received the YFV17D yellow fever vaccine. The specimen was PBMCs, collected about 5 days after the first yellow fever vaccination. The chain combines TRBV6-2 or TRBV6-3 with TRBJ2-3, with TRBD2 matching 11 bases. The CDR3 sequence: CASSRKTGTSGFTDTQYF. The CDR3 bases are TGTGCCAGCAGTAGAAAGACCGGGACTAGCGGATTCACAGATACGCAGTATTTT.